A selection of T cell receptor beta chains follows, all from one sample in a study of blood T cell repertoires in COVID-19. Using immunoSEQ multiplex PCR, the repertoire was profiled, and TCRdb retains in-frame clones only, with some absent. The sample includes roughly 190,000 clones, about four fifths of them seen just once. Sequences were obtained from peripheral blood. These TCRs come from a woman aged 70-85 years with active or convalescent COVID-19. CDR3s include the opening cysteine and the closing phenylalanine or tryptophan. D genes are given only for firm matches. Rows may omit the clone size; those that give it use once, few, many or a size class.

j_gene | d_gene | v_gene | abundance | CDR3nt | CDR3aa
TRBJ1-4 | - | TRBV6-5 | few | TGTGCCAGCAGTTACTCGCACACAAGTGAAAAACTGTTTTTT | CASSYSHTSEKLFF
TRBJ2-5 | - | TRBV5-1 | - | TGCGCCAGCAATTTAGGTTTCGGGGGAGGCGTCCAAGAGACCCAGTACTTC | CASNLGFGGGVQETQYF
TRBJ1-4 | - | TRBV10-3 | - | TGTGCCACCTCTTTGACAGGCGACTTAACAACTAATGAAAAACTGTTTTTT | CATSLTGDLTTNEKLFF
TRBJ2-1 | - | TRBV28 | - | TGTGCCAGCAGAAAAAGCGGGTCCCCAATGAATGAGCAGTTCTTC | CASRKSGSPMNEQFF
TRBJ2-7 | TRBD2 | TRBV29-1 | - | TGCAGCGTTGACGCTAGCGGCTACGAGCAGTACTTC | CSVDASGYEQYF
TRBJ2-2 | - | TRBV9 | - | TGTGCCAGCAGCGCGGGACCGGGAGTGAACACCGGGGAGCTGTTTTTT | CASSAGPGVNTGELFF
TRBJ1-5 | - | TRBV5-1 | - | TGCGCCAGCAGCTTGGGGGGCAGGGACAATCAGCCCCAGCATTTT | CASSLGGRDNQPQHF
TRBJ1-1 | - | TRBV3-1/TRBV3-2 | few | TGTGCCAGCAGCCGAGGCGGGGCTGAAGCTTTCTTT | CASSRGGAEAFF
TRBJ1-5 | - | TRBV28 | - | TGTGCCAGCAGTTTACCCCTAGTAATTCAGCCCCAGCATTTT | CASSLPLVIQPQHF
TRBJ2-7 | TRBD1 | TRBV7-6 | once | TGTGCCAGCAGCTCCCGACAGGGTGGCATCTACGAGCAGTACTTC | CASSSRQGGIYEQYF
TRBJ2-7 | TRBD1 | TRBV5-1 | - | TGCGCCAGCAGCTCGGACAGGCTTTACGAGCAGTACTTC | CASSSDRLYEQYF
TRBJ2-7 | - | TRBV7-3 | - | TGTGCCAGCTCCGTGGGAGGGGGTGAGCAGTACTTC | CASSVGGGEQYF
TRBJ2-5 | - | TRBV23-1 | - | TGCGCCATCGAGCCCCTAGTAAGACCCGTTGAAGAGACCCAGTACTTC | CAIEPLVRPVEETQYF
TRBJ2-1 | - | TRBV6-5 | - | TGTGCCAGCAGTCAGAGCGAGAGCTCCTACAATGAGCAGTTCTTC | CASSQSESSYNEQFF